This T cell receptor (beta chain) was identified in a study of follicular helper T cells after annual influenza vaccination (dated by TCRdb to the late 2010s). Concerning the study at large: Blood was collected on days 0, 7 and 28 after each seasonal influenza vaccination. One week after vaccination, a second recruited cohort of about a dozen subjects (Table S1) displayed a similar ICOS+CD38+ cTfh response. Multi-year samples were available from six subjects, with four subjects covering two vaccination seasons and two subjects covering three seasons. To study recall of cTfh clones, some subjects were followed through successive annual vaccinations in the 2013-2014, 2014-2015 and 2015-2016 seasons. The 2015 samples were processed right after collection, while the 2013-2014 samples were cryopreserved. General conclusions and limits of the study: ICOS+CD38+ cTfh clonality correlated with the frequency of that population, and its change correlated with the change in circulating plasmablast frequency. Productive TCRB sequences were recovered from only roughly 9-21% of analyzed cells, so rare clonotypes could not be sampled. With successive annual vaccinations, a recurrent oligoclonal ICOS+CD38+ cTfh response was recalled, and this response contained tetramer and AIM influenza-specific clonotypes. Day 7 ICOS+CD38+ clones were most often found later in ICOS-CD38- cTfh, suggesting that subset may serve as a memory reservoir.

V gives up 6 bases and J gives up 7 bases, and the segment between their germline ends measures 18 bases. Counted from cysteine to phenylalanine, this CDR3 has 14 amino acids. Only CDR3 DNA is held: 42 bases, read in frame from base 1. Reading the germline V gene gives CDR1 MNHNS and CDR2 SASEGT. Points on this clone: The specificity of this receptor is unknown. No much larger clonotype is one base removed from it; base qualities were not supplied.

The sample's time point label, in plain terms: 2014-2015 season, pre-vaccination. TCRB sequencing was used to follow sorted CD4 subsets from the blood of adults before and after they were given the seasonal inactivated influenza vaccine (Fluvarix). To be eligible, subjects had to live in the community and must not have received influenza vaccine in the previous 6 months. Subjects were excluded for influenza vaccine contraindications, substance abuse, HIV/AIDS, active malignancy, immunomodulatory medication, or active illness such as respiratory infection. Per time point, between roughly 40 and 110 mL of blood was sampled. Non-naive CD4+CXCR5+PD-1+ cells were defined as circulating Tfh and were sorted into two fractions, ICOS+CD38+ and ICOS-CD38-. Ficoll-Paque PLUS or SepMate separation was used to isolate PBMC. Before DNA was extracted, the cell subsets were sorted from PBMC using a BD FACS Aria.

Libraries were constructed by the immunoSEQ multiplex PCR assay. Adaptive Biotechnologies handled the TCRB amplification, library preparation, sequencing and preliminary bioinformatics at Survey level resolution. For TCRB sequencing, genomic DNA from sorted cTfh populations was amplified by multiplex PCR. Per the authors' processing: Clonality was calculated in R as 1 minus normalized Shannon entropy, and the Gini index was calculated with the R package ineq. Overlap score was defined as the summed counts of shared sequences divided by the total counts of all sequences in both compared samples. The significance of shared clonotypes was tested with Fisher's exact test, assuming a theoretical repertoire of 10^7 TCRB sequences. The clones in this table, taken by TCRdb from immuneACCESS, are in-frame only. Not every clone is retained; where verified, under half of the shortfall comes from an unresolved V gene, and the cause of the rest is unknown. That table furnishes V, J and clone size, whereas the DNA furnished D and trimming. The sample data list 25,000 to 35,000 clones, and about 82% of these were observed just once. The ten largest clones add up to 1% to 1.5% of the sample.

The chain couples TRBV6-1 to TRBJ1-1, with no reliable assignment of the D segment. The sequence derives from an adult who received the influenza vaccine. Material: CXCR5+ CD38- circulating T follicular helper cells from blood, obtained on the day of influenza vaccination. The cell subset or site label, read with the paper, signifies: circulating Tfh, non-naive CD4+CXCR5+PD-1+ (ICOS+CD38+ or ICOS-CD38-). The CDR3 reads CASRARSRVLEAFF. The bases are TGTGCCAGCAGGGCGAGGTCTAGAGTCCTTGAAGCTTTCTTT.